Listed below are T cell receptor beta chains from one sample, sequenced in a study. One entry per CDR3 protein results from TCRdb running MiXCR on the 5' RACE reads. The top ten hold approximately 4.2% of the sample, which has 6,700 or so distinct CDR3 sequences, roughly three fifths seen once. The specimen was tumor-infiltrating memory CD4+ T cells sorted from the breast tumor. The receptors come from a female donor with breast cancer. CDR3s include the opening cysteine and the closing phenylalanine or tryptophan. Fields, in order: CDR3 DNA, CDR3 protein, V gene, J gene, D gene, clone size. D genes are given only for firm matches. The size field is filled for only some rows; it gives once, few, many or a size class.

CDR3 DNA: TGTGCCAGCAGCCCCGGGGGTTCCAGCACAGATACGCAGTATTTT; CDR3 protein: CASSPGGSSTDTQYF; V gene: TRBV11-2; J gene: TRBJ2-3; D gene: -; clone size: -
CDR3 DNA: TGTGCCAGCAGCTTAAAGGTGGCTAGCGGGGAAGATACGCAGTATTTT; CDR3 protein: CASSLKVASGEDTQYF; V gene: TRBV7-3; J gene: TRBJ2-3; D gene: TRBD2; clone size: -
CDR3 DNA: TGTGCCAGCAGCCGACAGGGTGATACCCAGTACTTC; CDR3 protein: CASSRQGDTQYF; V gene: TRBV11-3; J gene: TRBJ2-5; D gene: TRBD1; clone size: -
CDR3 DNA: TGTGCCAGCAGCCAAGGTGGGGCCAACACAGATACGCAGTATTTT; CDR3 protein: CASSQGGANTDTQYF; V gene: TRBV4-2; J gene: TRBJ2-3; D gene: -; clone size: -
CDR3 DNA: TGCAGCGTTGAATCACAGGGGCACACAGATACGCAGTATTTT; CDR3 protein: CSVESQGHTDTQYF; V gene: TRBV29-1; J gene: TRBJ2-3; D gene: TRBD1; clone size: -
CDR3 DNA: TGTGCCAGCAGCTTTGGCTCCTACGAGCAGTACTTC; CDR3 protein: CASSFGSYEQYF; V gene: TRBV5-6; J gene: TRBJ2-7; D gene: -; clone size: -
CDR3 DNA: TGTGCTAGCAGCCAACTAGCGGGGGTCACAGATACGCAGTATTTT; CDR3 protein: CASSQLAGVTDTQYF; V gene: TRBV7-7; J gene: TRBJ2-3; D gene: TRBD2; clone size: -
CDR3 DNA: TGCAGTGCTAGCCCAAAGAAAGAGACCCAGTACTTC; CDR3 protein: CSASPKKETQYF; V gene: TRBV20-1; J gene: TRBJ2-5; D gene: -; clone size: few
CDR3 DNA: TGTGCCAGCAGTGACCCGAGACAGGGGCAGCAGCCCCAGCATTTT; CDR3 protein: CASSDPRQGQQPQHF; V gene: TRBV6-1; J gene: TRBJ1-5; D gene: TRBD1; clone size: -
CDR3 DNA: TGTGCCAGCAGTCACCGGGACAGGTACTCCTACGAGCAGTACTTC; CDR3 protein: CASSHRDRYSYEQYF; V gene: TRBV6-1; J gene: TRBJ2-7; D gene: TRBD1; clone size: -
CDR3 DNA: TGCGCCAGCAGCGCGACTAGCGGGTCCTCGCCTCTCACCGGGGAGCTGTTTTTT; CDR3 protein: CASSATSGSSPLTGELFF; V gene: TRBV5-1; J gene: TRBJ2-2; D gene: TRBD2; clone size: -
CDR3 DNA: TGCGCCAGCAGCGTATCCTTAGCGGGAGCCGGTGAGCAGTTCTTC; CDR3 protein: CASSVSLAGAGEQFF; V gene: TRBV5-1; J gene: TRBJ2-1; D gene: TRBD2; clone size: -
CDR3 DNA: TGTGCCAGCGGGGGCTCCAATGAGCAGTTCTTC; CDR3 protein: CASGGSNEQFF; V gene: TRBV6-2/TRBV6-3; J gene: TRBJ2-1; D gene: -; clone size: -
CDR3 DNA: TGCAGTGCCCCCCCCGGGGGAGTTTTCACTGAAGCTTTCTTT; CDR3 protein: CSAPPGGVFTEAFF; V gene: TRBV20-1; J gene: TRBJ1-1; D gene: -; clone size: -
CDR3 DNA: TGTGCCACCAGCAGACATTCAGGGGGCGCAGAGACCCAGTACTTC; CDR3 protein: CATSRHSGGAETQYF; V gene: TRBV15; J gene: TRBJ2-5; D gene: TRBD1; clone size: -
CDR3 DNA: TGTGCCAGCAGCCCCAGGTACGACTCCTACGAGCAGTACTTC; CDR3 protein: CASSPRYDSYEQYF; V gene: TRBV9; J gene: TRBJ2-7; D gene: -; clone size: -
CDR3 DNA: TGTGCCAGCAGCTTAATGTCGGGCACCGGGGAGCTGTTTTTT; CDR3 protein: CASSLMSGTGELFF; V gene: TRBV7-6; J gene: TRBJ2-2; D gene: -; clone size: -
CDR3 DNA: TGTGCCAGCAGCGTAGGAGGGGACCTCTACAATGAGCAGTTCTTC; CDR3 protein: CASSVGGDLYNEQFF; V gene: TRBV9; J gene: TRBJ2-1; D gene: -; clone size: -
CDR3 DNA: TGTGCCAGCACGAGCGTCGAGCAACCTGAAGCTTTCTTT; CDR3 protein: CASTSVEQPEAFF; V gene: TRBV28; J gene: TRBJ1-1; D gene: -; clone size: -
CDR3 DNA: TGTGCCAGCAGGCCAAGGGCGAGCTATGGCTACACCTTC; CDR3 protein: CASRPRASYGYTF; V gene: TRBV6-5; J gene: TRBJ1-2; D gene: -; clone size: few
CDR3 DNA: TGCGCCAGCAGCCAATTTCCTCCCGGGAGGCAGGGTAATGAAAAACTGTTTTTT; CDR3 protein: CASSQFPPGRQGNEKLFF; V gene: TRBV4-1; J gene: TRBJ1-4; D gene: -; clone size: -
CDR3 DNA: TGCGCCAGCAGCTTAACAGGGGCCTACGAGCAGTACTTC; CDR3 protein: CASSLTGAYEQYF; V gene: TRBV4-1; J gene: TRBJ2-7; D gene: TRBD1; clone size: -
CDR3 DNA: TGCAGTGCTAGTAACATTGGAGAGACCCAGTACTTC; CDR3 protein: CSASNIGETQYF; V gene: TRBV20-1; J gene: TRBJ2-5; D gene: -; clone size: -
CDR3 DNA: TGCGCCAGCAGCCAAGTAGCGGGCACAGATACGCAGTATTTT; CDR3 protein: CASSQVAGTDTQYF; V gene: TRBV4-1; J gene: TRBJ2-3; D gene: -; clone size: few
CDR3 DNA: TGCGCCAGCAGCTCTCTACAGGGAGACACAGATACGCAGTATTTT; CDR3 protein: CASSSLQGDTDTQYF; V gene: TRBV5-1; J gene: TRBJ2-3; D gene: -; clone size: once
CDR3 DNA: TGTGCCTGGAGGATGCAGGGTGTCGAGACCCAGTACTTC; CDR3 protein: CAWRMQGVETQYF; V gene: TRBV30; J gene: TRBJ2-5; D gene: -; clone size: few
CDR3 DNA: TGCGCCAGCAGCCAATACGGGACTAGCGCACAAGAGACCCAGTACTTC; CDR3 protein: CASSQYGTSAQETQYF; V gene: TRBV4-1; J gene: TRBJ2-5; D gene: TRBD2; clone size: -
CDR3 DNA: TGTGCCAGCAGCAGGGGGGCGAACACCGGGGAGCTGTTTTTT; CDR3 protein: CASSRGANTGELFF; V gene: TRBV11-1; J gene: TRBJ2-2; D gene: -; clone size: few
CDR3 DNA: TGTGCCAGCAGTCCCCGGTCGAACACCGGGGAGCTGTTTTTT; CDR3 protein: CASSPRSNTGELFF; V gene: TRBV12-3/TRBV12-4; J gene: TRBJ2-2; D gene: -; clone size: few
CDR3 DNA: TGCGCCAGCAGCTTACGAGGGGCGTCAGATGGCTACACCTTC; CDR3 protein: CASSLRGASDGYTF; V gene: TRBV5-1; J gene: TRBJ1-2; D gene: -; clone size: -
CDR3 DNA: TGCAGCGCTCGGACAGGGACTAACTATGGCTACACCTTC; CDR3 protein: CSARTGTNYGYTF; V gene: TRBV29-1; J gene: TRBJ1-2; D gene: TRBD1; clone size: -
CDR3 DNA: TGTGCCTGGAGTGTAAGGCACACAGATACGCAGTATTTT; CDR3 protein: CAWSVRHTDTQYF; V gene: TRBV30; J gene: TRBJ2-3; D gene: -; clone size: -
CDR3 DNA: TGCAGTGCTAGGGATCTCAGTATTTTTTCGGAAGCTTTCTTT; CDR3 protein: CSARDLSIFSEAFF; V gene: TRBV20-1; J gene: TRBJ1-1; D gene: -; clone size: -
CDR3 DNA: TGTGCCACCAGCACCACAGGGATTTACGGTGAGCAGTTCTTC; CDR3 protein: CATSTTGIYGEQFF; V gene: TRBV15; J gene: TRBJ2-1; D gene: -; clone size: few
CDR3 DNA: TGCGCCCGCAACTCCCTAGCGGGGACCTACAATGAGCAGTTCTTC; CDR3 protein: CARNSLAGTYNEQFF; V gene: TRBV10-1; J gene: TRBJ2-1; D gene: TRBD2; clone size: -
CDR3 DNA: TGCGCCAGCAGCTCCCCGGGACAGTCTGGGACTGAAGCTTTCTTT; CDR3 protein: CASSSPGQSGTEAFF; V gene: TRBV5-1; J gene: TRBJ1-1; D gene: TRBD1; clone size: -
CDR3 DNA: TGTGCCAGCAGCTTAGACCAGGGAGGAGGCTACACCTTC; CDR3 protein: CASSLDQGGGYTF; V gene: TRBV7-2; J gene: TRBJ1-2; D gene: -; clone size: -
CDR3 DNA: TGCAGTGCTACAAGGGTGACCAGAGAGACCCAGTACTTC; CDR3 protein: CSATRVTRETQYF; V gene: TRBV20-1; J gene: TRBJ2-5; D gene: -; clone size: -
CDR3 DNA: TGTGTCAGCAGCCCGGGACTAGCGGGGGGGTACCAAGAGACCCAGTACTTC; CDR3 protein: CVSSPGLAGGYQETQYF; V gene: TRBV7-6; J gene: TRBJ2-5; D gene: TRBD2; clone size: -
CDR3 DNA: TGTGCCAGCAGTTTGTACACCGGGGAGCTGTTTTTT; CDR3 protein: CASSLYTGELFF; V gene: TRBV12-3/TRBV12-4; J gene: TRBJ2-2; D gene: -; clone size: few
CDR3 DNA: TGCAGTGCTCAGCCGGGACTAGCGGGAGGGCCGGGGGAGACCCAGTACTTC; CDR3 protein: CSAQPGLAGGPGETQYF; V gene: TRBV20-1; J gene: TRBJ2-5; D gene: TRBD2; clone size: -
CDR3 DNA: TGTGCCAGCAGCTTAGATATCAGTAGGACAGGGAGACCTGAAGCTTTCTTT; CDR3 protein: CASSLDISRTGRPEAFF; V gene: TRBV11-3; J gene: TRBJ1-1; D gene: TRBD1; clone size: -
CDR3 DNA: TGTGCCAGCACCGGACAGGGGCTCAATACGCAGTATTTT; CDR3 protein: CASTGQGLNTQYF; V gene: TRBV6-1; J gene: TRBJ2-3; D gene: TRBD1; clone size: few
CDR3 DNA: TGTGCCAGCACCACAGTTGGGCCACGTCAGCCCCAGCTTTTT; CDR3 protein: CASTTVGPRQPQLF; V gene: TRBV12-3/TRBV12-4; J gene: TRBJ1-5; D gene: -; clone size: -
CDR3 DNA: TGCAGTGCTAGGGACTCCCAAGAGACCCAGTACTTC; CDR3 protein: CSARDSQETQYF; V gene: TRBV20-1; J gene: TRBJ2-5; D gene: -; clone size: few
CDR3 DNA: TGTGCCAGCAGCCTTAGCGGGGGGCTCTCCTACGAGCAGTACTTC; CDR3 protein: CASSLSGGLSYEQYF; V gene: TRBV7-3; J gene: TRBJ2-7; D gene: TRBD2; clone size: -
CDR3 DNA: TGCAGTGCTAGAGATCCCCAGGGTTGGGCTGAAGCTTTCTTT; CDR3 protein: CSARDPQGWAEAFF; V gene: TRBV20-1; J gene: TRBJ1-1; D gene: -; clone size: few
CDR3 DNA: TGCAGTGCAGCGGGACAGGGCTACAATCAGCCCCAGCATTTT; CDR3 protein: CSAAGQGYNQPQHF; V gene: TRBV20-1; J gene: TRBJ1-5; D gene: TRBD1; clone size: -
CDR3 DNA: TGTGCCAGCAGCTTAGGTGGGCTCCAGGGGGAGACCCAGTACTTC; CDR3 protein: CASSLGGLQGETQYF; V gene: TRBV7-6; J gene: TRBJ2-5; D gene: -; clone size: -
CDR3 DNA: TGCGCCAGCAGCCCTGAGACAGGGGGCGATTCACCCCTCCACTTT; CDR3 protein: CASSPETGGDSPLHF; V gene: TRBV5-1; J gene: TRBJ1-6; D gene: TRBD1; clone size: -